The sequence of this TCR beta chain was determined in a study of blood T cell repertoires in COVID-19. About the study: The origin of the acute and convalescent COVID-19 samples was the United States, Italy and Spain.

Germline loops: CDR1 MNHEY, CDR2 SVGAGI. With 7 bases clipped from V and 13 bases from J, the junction kept 9 bases outside the gene matches. This CDR3 region has 14 residues. How the authors handled the data: Reference gene primer amplification gave estimated nucleated cell counts. Assay used: immunoSEQ multiplex PCR; TCRdb lists only in-frame clones, some missing. The DNA was the basis for D and trimming; V, J and clone size are from that table. The sample has approximately 77,000 clones, more than 80% seen once. Material for sequencing was peripheral blood. This TCR was sampled from a man aged 25-45 years with acute or convalescent COVID-19. The V and J genes are TRBV6-5 and TRBJ2-1; 14 nucleotides match TRBD2. CDR3 sequence: CASTKTSGGAEQFF. CDR3 coding DNA: TGTGCCAGCACAAAGACTAGCGGGGGGGCCGAACAGTTCTTC.